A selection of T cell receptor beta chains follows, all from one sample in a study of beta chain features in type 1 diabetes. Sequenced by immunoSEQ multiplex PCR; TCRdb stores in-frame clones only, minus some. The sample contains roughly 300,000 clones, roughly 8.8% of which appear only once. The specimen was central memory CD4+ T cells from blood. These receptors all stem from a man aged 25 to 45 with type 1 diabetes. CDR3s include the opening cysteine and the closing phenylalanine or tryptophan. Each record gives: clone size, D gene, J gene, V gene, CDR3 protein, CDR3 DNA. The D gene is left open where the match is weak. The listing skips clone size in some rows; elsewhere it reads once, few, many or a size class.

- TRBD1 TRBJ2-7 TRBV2 CASSAGTGGIEQYF TGTGCCAGCAGTGCAGGGACAGGGGGCATCGAGCAGTACTTC
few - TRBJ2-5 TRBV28 CASSFEGPQETQYF TGTGCCAGCAGTTTTGAGGGTCCCCAAGAGACCCAGTACTTC
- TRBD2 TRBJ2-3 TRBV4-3 CASSQDPTSGGADTQYF TGCGCCAGCAGCCAAGATCCCACTAGCGGGGGAGCAGATACGCAGTATTTT
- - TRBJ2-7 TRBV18 CASSKFSDQYF TGTGCCAGCTCCAAATTTTCGGATCAGTACTTC
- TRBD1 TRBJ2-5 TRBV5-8 CASSLGSGGQETQYF TGTGCCAGCAGCTTGGGATCAGGGGGCCAAGAGACCCAGTACTTC
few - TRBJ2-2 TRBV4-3 CASSRNTGELFF TGCGCCAGCAGCAGGAACACCGGGGAGCTGTTTTTT
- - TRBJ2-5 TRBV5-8 CASSLEFHLYQETQYF TGTGCCAGCAGCTTGGAGTTTCATTTGTACCAAGAGACCCAGTACTTC
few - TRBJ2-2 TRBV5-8 CASSFSPNTGELFF TGTGCCAGCAGCTTCTCCCCGAACACCGGGGAGCTGTTTTTT
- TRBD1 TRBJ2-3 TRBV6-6 CASRRIGQGVDTQYF TGTGCCAGCAGACGAATAGGACAGGGGGTAGATACGCAGTATTTT
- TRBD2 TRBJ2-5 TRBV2 CASGNRVYSGGEETQYF TGTGCCAGCGGCAATAGGGTGTATAGCGGGGGGGAAGAGACCCAGTACTTC
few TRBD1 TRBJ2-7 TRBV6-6 CASSPGQGSSYEQYF TGTGCCAGCAGTCCGGGACAGGGGAGCTCCTACGAGCAGTACTTC
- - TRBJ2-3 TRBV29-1 CSVEAGNTDTQYF TGCAGCGTTGAAGCCGGGAACACAGATACGCAGTATTTT
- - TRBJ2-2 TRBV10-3 CAISRGTGTGELFF TGTGCCATCAGCAGGGGCACGGGCACCGGGGAGCTGTTTTTT
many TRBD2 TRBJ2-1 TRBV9 CASSVGGSGGRNEQFF TGTGCCAGCAGCGTAGGTGGTAGCGGGGGGAGGAATGAGCAGTTCTTC
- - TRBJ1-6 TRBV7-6 CASSPPGADSPLHF TGTGCCAGCAGCCCCCCGGGGGCTGATTCACCCCTCCACTTT
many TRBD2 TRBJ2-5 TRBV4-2 CASSQAIAGGPEETQYF TGTGCCAGCAGCCAAGCTATAGCGGGGGGGCCCGAAGAGACCCAGTACTTC
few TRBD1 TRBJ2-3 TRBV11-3 CASSYGTGGREDTQYF TGTGCCAGCAGCTATGGGACAGGGGGCAGGGAAGATACGCAGTATTTT
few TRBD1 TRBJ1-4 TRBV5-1 CASSQGFGDSNEKLFF TGCGCCAGCAGCCAGGGGTTCGGGGACAGTAATGAAAAACTGTTTTTT
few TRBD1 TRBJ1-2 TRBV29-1 CSINRGFTYGYTF TGCAGCATTAACAGGGGGTTTACCTATGGCTACACCTTC
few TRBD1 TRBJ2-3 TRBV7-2 CASSLRTGAGTDTQYF TGTGCCAGCAGCCTGAGGACAGGGGCGGGCACAGATACGCAGTATTTT
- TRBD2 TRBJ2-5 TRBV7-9 CASSGPRTSTTETQYF TGTGCCAGCAGCGGGCCGCGGACTAGCACGACGGAGACCCAGTACTTC
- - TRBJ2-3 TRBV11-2 CASSQDSSTDTQYF TGTGCCAGCAGCCAAGACAGTAGCACAGATACGCAGTATTTT
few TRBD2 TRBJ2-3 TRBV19 CASRLAGETDTQYF TGTGCCTCACGACTAGCGGGGGAGACAGATACGCAGTATTTT
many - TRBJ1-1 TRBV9 CASSVRDDTEAFF TGTGCCAGCAGCGTAAGGGACGACACTGAAGCTTTCTTT
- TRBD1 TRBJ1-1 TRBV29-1 CSVAGQGAAEAFF TGCAGCGTTGCGGGACAGGGGGCCGCTGAAGCTTTCTTT
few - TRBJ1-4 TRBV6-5 CASRSPTTKLFF TGTGCCAGCAGATCACCAACAACAAAACTGTTTTTT
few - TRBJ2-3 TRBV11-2 CASGTAPSTDTQYF TGTGCCAGTGGGACGGCCCCCAGCACAGATACGCAGTATTTT
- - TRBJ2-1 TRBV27 CASSWGAGASYNEQFF TGTGCCAGCAGTTGGGGGGCGGGGGCCTCCTACAATGAGCAGTTCTTC
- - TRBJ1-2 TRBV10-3 CAIAPHGAEDYGYTF TGTGCCATCGCCCCACACGGAGCGGAAGACTATGGCTACACCTTC
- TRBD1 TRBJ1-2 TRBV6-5 CASSYSQGANYGYTF TGTGCCAGCAGTTACTCGCAGGGGGCAAACTATGGCTACACCTTC
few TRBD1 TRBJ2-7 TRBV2 CAVRQGPSYEQYF TGTGCCGTACGACAGGGTCCTTCCTACGAGCAGTACTTC
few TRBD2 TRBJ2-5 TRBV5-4 CASSSTAGGEETQYF TGTGCCAGCAGCTCCACAGCGGGGGGAGAAGAGACCCAGTACTTC
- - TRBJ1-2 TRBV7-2 CASSLYANYGYTF TGTGCCAGCAGCTTATATGCTAACTATGGCTACACCTTC
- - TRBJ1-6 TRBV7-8 CASRVRDNSPLHF TGTGCCAGCCGAGTAAGGGATAATTCACCCCTCCACTTT
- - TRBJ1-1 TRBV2 CASSYSGWGNTEAFF TGTGCCAGCAGTTACTCCGGATGGGGGAACACTGAAGCTTTCTTT
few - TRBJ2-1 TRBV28 CASSPQTTPGQFF TGTGCCAGCAGTCCCCAAACGACCCCGGGGCAGTTCTTC
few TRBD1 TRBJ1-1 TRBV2 CASIVGTGTTEAFF TGTGCCAGCATCGTCGGGACAGGGACCACTGAAGCTTTCTTT
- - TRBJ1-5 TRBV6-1 CASSEYGGNQPQHF TGTGCCAGCAGTGAATATGGGGGGAATCAGCCCCAGCATTTT
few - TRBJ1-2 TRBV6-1 CASSEVDYGYTF TGTGCCAGCAGTGAAGTGGACTATGGCTACACCTTC
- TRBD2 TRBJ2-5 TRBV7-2 CASSSGGAGGPETQYF TGTGCCAGCAGCTCCGGGGGAGCGGGGGGGCCGGAGACCCAGTACTTC
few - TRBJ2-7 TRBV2 CASSEVEYEQYF TGTGCCAGCAGTGAAGTAGAGTACGAGCAGTACTTC
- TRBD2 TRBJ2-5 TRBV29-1 CSVGLAVVETQYF TGCAGCGTAGGACTAGCGGTGGTCGAGACCCAGTACTTC
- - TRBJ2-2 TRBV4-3 CASSQDRSGELFF TGCGCCAGCAGCCAAGATAGATCGGGGGAGCTGTTTTTT
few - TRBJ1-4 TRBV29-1 CSVGPLDGATNEKLFF TGCAGCGTTGGGCCCTTGGACGGTGCAACTAATGAAAAACTGTTTTTT
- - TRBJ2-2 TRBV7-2 CASTSKRWLLNTGELFF TGTGCCAGCACCTCCAAGCGGTGGCTCTTGAACACCGGGGAGCTGTTTTTT
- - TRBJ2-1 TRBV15 CATRGEPNEQFF TGTGCCACCAGAGGGGAGCCCAATGAGCAGTTCTTC
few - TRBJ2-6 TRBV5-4 CASTWSGPGANVLTF TGTGCCAGCACCTGGTCGGGCCCTGGGGCCAACGTCCTGACTTTC
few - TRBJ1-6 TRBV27 CASSLSPLGGDINSPLHF TGTGCCAGCAGTTTATCTCCCCTAGGGGGTGACATAAATTCACCCCTCCACTTT
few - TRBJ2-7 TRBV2 CASIGPISYEQYF TGTGCCAGCATCGGGCCAATTTCCTACGAGCAGTACTTC
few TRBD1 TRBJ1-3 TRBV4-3 CASSSGGGNTIYF TGCGCCAGCAGCTCAGGGGGTGGAAACACCATATATTTT
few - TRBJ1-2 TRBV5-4 CASSPGQNIIGYTF TGTGCCAGCAGCCCCGGACAGAACATAATAGGCTACACCTTC
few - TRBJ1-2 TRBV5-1 CASSQDSYGYTF TGCGCCAGCAGCCAGGACAGTTATGGCTACACCTTC
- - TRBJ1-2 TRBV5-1 CASSLGPGTNYGYTF TGCGCCAGCAGCTTGGGTCCAGGGACAAACTATGGCTACACCTTC
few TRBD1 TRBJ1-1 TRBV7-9 CASSLPGRGTEAFF TGTGCCAGCAGCTTACCAGGCAGGGGGACTGAAGCTTTCTTT
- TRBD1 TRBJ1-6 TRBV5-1 CASSLGQESPLHF TGCGCCAGCAGCCTCGGACAGGAGTCACCCCTCCACTTT